One and the same sample provided the 32 T cell receptor beta chains below, sequenced in a study of shared clonotypes between healthy human individuals. Method: immunoSEQ multiplex PCR; TCRdb's copy keeps in-frame clones and lacks some. The sample has 530,000 or so clones; 60% to 80% are singletons. What was sequenced was PBMCs. The receptors were sampled from a woman in her forties in good health. Some clones in this sample may be carry-over from other donors' samples.

This clone appeared a single time. The gene calls are TRBV28 and TRBJ2-7; no clear D gene. Germline V gene sequence: CDR1 MDHEN, CDR2 SYDVKM. The CDR3 spans 14 residues. Between the trimmed V and J ends, which lost 7 bases and 2 bases, there was a span of 15 bases. The CDR3 coding sequence is TGTGCCAGCATCCCCCGGGTTCGTACCTACGAGCAGTACTTC. Its translation is CASIPRVRTYEQYF.

The gene calls are TRBV28 and TRBJ1-1; 7 bases agree with TRBD1. This CDR3 has 12 residues. Germline lookup yields CDR1 MDHEN and CDR2 SYDVKM. The ends lost 7 bases at V and 1 base at J; junction bases unmatched: 0. This CDR3 reads CASNRGNTEAFF. The CDR3 region has the DNA TGTGCCAGCAACAGGGGGAACACTGAAGCTTTCTTT.

The chain recombines TRBV5-1 with TRBJ2-3, with 12 bases that match TRBD2. CDR3 length equals 15 residues. CDR1 is SGHRS and CDR2 is YFSETQ in the germline V gene. V lost 8 bases to trimming and J lost 3 bases; unmatched junction nucleotides: 7. Here the CDR3 DNA reads TGCGCCAGTAAACTAGCGGGGGGCTCGACAGATACGCAGTATTTT. Protein: CASKLAGGSTDTQYF.

This CDR3 is CASSPLGGAPYEQYF. The CDR3 DNA reads as TGTGCCAGCAGCCCATTGGGCGGGGCCCCCTACGAGCAGTACTTC. J is TRBJ2-7 and V is TRBV2, with D possibly being TRBD2 (6 bases). In germline, CDR1 is SNHLY, CDR2 FYNNEI. The CDR3 runs 15 residues. Trimming took 6 bases from V and 2 from J, leaving 17 bases between them.

The chain links TRBV19 to TRBJ1-3; no clear D. The CDR3 runs to 16 residues. Trimming shortened V by 6 bases and J by 0 bases, and 15 bases separated the two germline ends. The germline gives CDR1 LNHDA, CDR2 SQIVND (reference sequence). The CDR3 sequence: CASSLLRSSSGNTIYF. In nucleotides, the CDR3 is TGTGCCAGTAGCCTACTCCGATCAAGCTCTGGAAACACCATATATTTT.

The chain joins TRBV7-3 to TRBJ2-1; a possible D gene is TRBD2 (5 bases). CDR3 size: 13 residues. The germline gives CDR1 SGHTA, CDR2 FQGTGA. The germline V and J ends were trimmed by 5 bases and 13 bases, with 18 bases remaining between them. The CDR3, as DNA: TGTGCCAGCAGCCCGGCGGGCGGCATCCCCCAGTTCTTC. Translating it yields CASSPAGGIPQFF.

V and J are TRBV28 and TRBJ2-3; D call uncertain. From germline, CDR1 is MDHEN and CDR2 SYDVKM. The CDR3 runs to 13 residues. Trimming removed 6 bases from V and 0 bases from J, with 7 bases in between. The CDR3 DNA is TGTGCCAGCAGACAGACCAGCACAGATACGCAGTATTTT. Translation gives CASRQTSTDTQYF.

The chain recombines TRBV18 with TRBJ2-5, with TRBD2 matching 8 bases. Germline V gene lookup returns CDR1 KGHSH and CDR2 LQKENI. V trimming: 5 bases; J trimming: 5 bases; junction bases outside the gene matches: 7. CDR3 length equals 14 residues. The CDR3 DNA sequence: TGTGCCAGCTCAACAAGCGGGAGAGGCGAGACCCAGTACTTC. Protein: CASSTSGRGETQYF.

The chain combines TRBV14 with TRBJ2-7; a weak D match, TRBD2 (6 bases). Germline assignment: CDR1 SGHDN and CDR2 FVKESK. The CDR3 runs to 14 residues. Trimming stripped 5 bases from V and 3 bases from J, with 14 bases between. CDR3: CASSGLGLVYEQYF. CDR3 nucleotide sequence: TGTGCCAGCAGCGGCCTGGGACTTGTCTACGAGCAGTACTTC.

The CDR3 DNA follows: TGTGCCTGGGGCCTGGCACTGGGGGTGGGGCGGTCTGGGGCCAACGTCCTGACTTTC. Residues: CAWGLALGVGRSGANVLTF. The J gene is TRBJ2-6, the V gene TRBV30; the D gene could be TRBD1 or TRBD2 (5 bases each). The CDR3 is 19 amino acids. CDR1 is GTSNPN and CDR2 is SVGIG in the germline V gene (reference sequence). V lost 5 bases, J lost 1 base, and 24 bases lay in between.

This clone turned up a few times. This chain joins TRBV30 and TRBJ2-1; weak D call: TRBD2 (5 bases). Germline V gene lookup returns CDR1 GTSNPN and CDR2 SVGIG (reference sequence). The length of the CDR3 is 15 residues. Trimming cost V 3 bases and J 0 bases, with 12 bases left between them. The CDR3: CAWSSLEVSYNEQFF. The CDR3 DNA follows: TGTGCCTGGAGCTCACTAGAAGTCTCCTACAATGAGCAGTTCTTC.

This chain uses TRBV5-1 with TRBJ2-1; possibly TRBD2 for D (5 bases). Germline assignment: CDR1 SGHRS and CDR2 YFSETQ. The CDR3 consists of 13 residues. The germline V and J ends were trimmed by 5 bases and 9 bases, with 15 bases remaining between them. DNA for the CDR3: TGCGCCAGCAGGTATTCAGAAGGAGGTGAGCAGTTCTTC. It is translated as CASRYSEGGEQFF.

This sequence joins TRBV28 and TRBJ2-7, with unresolved D. The CDR3 totals 12 residues. The ends were cut back, 8 bases at V and 5 bases at J, with 13 bases in the middle. The germline V gene has CDR1 MDHEN and CDR2 SYDVKM. Written as DNA, the CDR3 is TGTGCCAGCGCCGGACCCCTTCACGAGCAGTACTTC. It codes for CASAGPLHEQYF.

A note on this clone: A far larger clone differs by one base, so this is likely a read error. The V and J genes are TRBV4-3 and TRBJ2-1; D is possibly TRBD2 (5 bases). Germline V gives CDR1 LGHNA, CDR2 YSLEER. The CDR3 runs to 12 residues. CDR3: CASSDGNNGQFF. The CDR3, as DNA: TGCGCCAGCAGCGACGGGAACAATGGGCAGTTCTTC.

This chain links TRBV19 with TRBJ2-1, with 8 bases aligning to TRBD2. With V trimmed by 5 bases and J by 6 bases, 9 bases remained unmatched. The length of the CDR3 is 15 residues. Germline CDR1 is LNHDA and CDR2 is SQIVND (reference sequence). The CDR3 sequence is CASSGSPREGNEQFF. The CDR3 DNA follows: TGTGCCAGTAGTGGCTCCCCCCGGGAGGGCAATGAGCAGTTCTTC. The whole variable domain, filled in from reference TRBV19 and TRBJ2-1, reads DGGITQSPKYLFRKEGQNVTLSCEQNLNHDAMYWYRQDPGQGLRLIYYSQIVNDFQKGDIAEGYSVSREKKESFPLTVTSAQKNPTAFYLCASSGSPREGNEQFFGPGTRLTVL.

The chain couples TRBV27 to TRBJ1-1; D gene uncertain. This CDR3 spans 14 amino acids. In germline, CDR1 is MNHEY, CDR2 SMNVEV (reference sequence). V lost 4 bases and J lost 4, with 13 bases in between. The CDR3 loop reads CASSSTVRGTEAFF. The CDR3 coding sequence is TGTGCCAGCAGTTCCACGGTTCGGGGCACTGAAGCTTTCTTT.

Many counts were recorded for this clone. The chain combines TRBV7-9 with TRBJ2-1, with TRBD2 identical over 12 bases. The CDR3 extends over 15 amino acids. Germline V CDR1 and CDR2: SEHNR, FQNEAQ (reference sequence). V trimming: 4 bases; J trimming: 8 bases; junction bases outside the gene matches: 6. As DNA, the CDR3 is TGTGCCAGCAGCTCCCGGACTAGCGGGATCGATGAGCAGTTCTTC. This encodes CASSSRTSGIDEQFF.

The chain joins TRBV7-8 to TRBJ2-7; the D gene is possibly TRBD2 (6 bases). Germline V gives CDR1 SGHVS, CDR2 FQNEAQ. V was shortened by 7 bases and J by 6 bases, with 16 bases between the two germline ends. The CDR3 is 13 amino acids. CDR3 loop: CASIRAQGGEQYF. In nucleotides, the CDR3 is TGTGCCAGCATCCGAGCGCAGGGAGGCGAGCAGTACTTC.

This sequence joins TRBV11-2 and TRBJ2-7, with 8 bases identical to TRBD1. CDR1 SGHAT and CDR2 FQNNGV come from the germline V gene. The V gene end was trimmed by 1 base and the J gene end by 6 bases; junction bases not matched to a gene: 2. The CDR3 has 13 residues. The CDR3 is CASSLGQGPEQYF. CDR3 in DNA: TGTGCCAGCAGCTTAGGACAGGGGCCCGAGCAGTACTTC.

This sequence joins TRBV29-1 and TRBJ2-7, with 8 bases aligning to TRBD1. J was trimmed by 4 bases and V by 6 bases; bases with no gene match: 11. Germline assignment: CDR1 SQVTM and CDR2 ANQGSEA. The CDR3 runs to 14 residues. CDR3 amino acids: CSVGTGGGPYEQYF. The CDR3 DNA follows: TGCAGCGTGGGGACAGGAGGGGGCCCTTACGAGCAGTACTTC.

Details on this clone: This sequence is one base from a far larger clone and is likely a read error. The genes are TRBV5-5 and TRBJ1-1, with 7 nucleotides matching TRBD1. The CDR3 length is 14 residues. The germline CDR1 and CDR2 sequences are SGHKS and YYEKEE (reference sequence). The ends lost 0 bases at V and 4 bases at J; junction bases unmatched: 3. CDR3 sequence: CASSLVGQATEAFF. Written as DNA, the CDR3 is TGTGCCAGCAGCTTGGTAGGACAGGCCACTGAAGCTTTCTTT.

This clone came up once. The J gene is TRBJ2-5, the V gene TRBV2; D gene ambiguous. CDR3 length equals 13 residues. V was pared by 4 bases and J by 1 base, with 7 bases between. Germline V gene sequence: CDR1 SNHLY, CDR2 FYNNEI. Written as DNA, the CDR3 is TGTGCCAGCAGTGGCCAGCTCCAAGAGACCCAGTACTTC. As protein: CASSGQLQETQYF.

The V call is TRBV19, the J call TRBJ2-3, with TRBD2 matching 7 bases. The CDR3 sequence is 14 residues long. Germline V lookup: CDR1 LNHDA, CDR2 SQIVND (reference sequence). Trimming cost V 6 bases and J 2 bases; bases outside gene matches: 5. CDR3 protein: CASRLAGDTDTQYF. As DNA, the CDR3 is TGTGCCAGTAGATTGGCGGGGGACACAGATACGCAGTATTTT.

The gene calls are TRBV7-9 and TRBJ2-2; D may be TRBD1 (6 bases). This CDR3 has 16 amino acids. The germline V gene encodes CDR1 SEHNR and CDR2 FQNEAQ (reference sequence). V gave up 5 bases and J gave up 3 bases, with 16 bases separating them. The CDR3 spells CASSLQGSLHTGELFF. The DNA of the CDR3 is TGTGCCAGCAGCCTGCAGGGGTCACTGCACACCGGGGAGCTGTTTTTT.

This clone was picked up a small number of times. The chain couples TRBV18 to TRBJ1-4; D uncertain. V was trimmed by 4 bases and J by 8 bases, leaving 11 bases between them. The CDR3 totals 13 residues. The germline V gene has CDR1 KGHSH and CDR2 LQKENI. CDR3 coding DNA: TGTGCCAGCTCACTTAACGCACGGGAAAAACTGTTTTTT. Protein: CASSLNAREKLFF. Using reference TRBV18 and TRBJ1-4 for the parts outside the CDR3, the full variable domain is NAGVMQNPRHLVRRRGQEARLRCSPMKGHSHVYWYRQLPEEGLKFMVYLQKENIIDESGMPKERFSAEFPKEGPSILRIQQVVRGDSAAYFCASSLNAREKLFFGSGTQLSVL.

V and J are TRBV5-4 and TRBJ2-7; 7 nucleotides line up with TRBD1. Germline lookup yields CDR1 SGHNT and CDR2 YYREEE (reference sequence). J was trimmed by 4 bases and V by 6 bases; bases with no gene match: 7. CDR3 size: 13 residues. The CDR3 region is CASIQTGMYEQYF. DNA for the CDR3: TGTGCCAGCATCCAGACAGGGATGTACGAGCAGTACTTC. Filled out from reference TRBV5-4 and TRBJ2-7, the complete variable domain reads ETGVTQSPTHLIKTRGQQVTLRCSSQSGHNTVSWYQQALGQGPQFIFQYYREEENGRGNFPPRFSGLQFPNYSSELNVNALELDDSALYLCASIQTGMYEQYFGPGTRLTVT.

V and J are TRBV19 and TRBJ2-3, with D unresolved. This CDR3 is built from 16 residues. V was pared by 5 bases and J by 1 base, with 16 bases between. The V gene's germline CDR1 is LNHDA and CDR2 SQIVND (reference sequence). CDR3 region: CASSSTLSARTDTQYF. CDR3 nucleotide sequence: TGTGCCAGTAGTTCGACCCTCTCCGCTCGCACAGATACGCAGTATTTT.

This clone showed up just a few times. This chain joins TRBV28 and TRBJ1-2; TRBD1 is a possible D gene (5 bases). Germline V lookup: CDR1 MDHEN, CDR2 SYDVKM. Trimming shortened V by 2 bases and J by 4 bases, and 8 bases separated the two germline ends. The CDR3 loop spans 13 amino acids. The CDR3 region is CASSLEGPYGYTF. The CDR3 nucleotides read TGTGCCAGCAGTTTAGAGGGACCCTATGGCTACACCTTC.

This clone showed up just once. The rearrangement joins TRBV11-2 to TRBJ2-6; D may be TRBD1 or TRBD2 (5 bases each). This CDR3 is built from 16 residues. V was clipped by 1 base and J by 0 bases, with 7 bases between them. Germline-derived CDR1 and CDR2 are SGHAT and FQNNGV. This CDR3 reads CASSLVGPSGANVLTF. The CDR3 DNA sequence: TGTGCCAGCAGCTTAGTGGGACCCTCTGGGGCCAACGTCCTGACTTTC.

The rearrangement links TRBV15 to TRBJ2-1; 7 bases line up with TRBD2. Looked up from germline, CDR1 is LNHNV and CDR2 is YYDKDF (reference sequence). V lost 3 bases and J lost 3; bases outside the gene matches: 8. The CDR3 runs to 16 residues. The CDR3 protein is CATSRAMGGGYNEQFF. In nucleotides, the CDR3 is TGTGCCACCAGCAGGGCTATGGGCGGGGGCTACAATGAGCAGTTCTTC.

This clone has only one observation. Additional DNA sequences in this sample encode the identical CDR3. The rearrangement joins TRBV9 to TRBJ2-3, with 7 bases fitting TRBD2. The germline V gene has CDR1 SGDLS and CDR2 YYNGEE. V gave up 0 bases and J gave up 0 bases; unmatched junction bases: 4. The CDR3 loop spans 16 amino acids. CDR3 sequence: CASSVGSSGSTDTQYF. The CDR3 DNA is TGTGCCAGCAGCGTAGGCTCTAGCGGCAGCACAGATACGCAGTATTTT.

The rearrangement uses TRBV28 and TRBJ2-7; D not certain. This CDR3 comprises 12 residues. Germline CDR1 reads MDHEN; CDR2 reads SYDVKM. Trimming shortened V by 5 bases and J by 2 bases, and 7 bases separated the two germline ends. The CDR3 sequence: CASSRVAYEQYF. The CDR3, as DNA: TGTGCCAGCAGTAGGGTTGCCTACGAGCAGTACTTC.